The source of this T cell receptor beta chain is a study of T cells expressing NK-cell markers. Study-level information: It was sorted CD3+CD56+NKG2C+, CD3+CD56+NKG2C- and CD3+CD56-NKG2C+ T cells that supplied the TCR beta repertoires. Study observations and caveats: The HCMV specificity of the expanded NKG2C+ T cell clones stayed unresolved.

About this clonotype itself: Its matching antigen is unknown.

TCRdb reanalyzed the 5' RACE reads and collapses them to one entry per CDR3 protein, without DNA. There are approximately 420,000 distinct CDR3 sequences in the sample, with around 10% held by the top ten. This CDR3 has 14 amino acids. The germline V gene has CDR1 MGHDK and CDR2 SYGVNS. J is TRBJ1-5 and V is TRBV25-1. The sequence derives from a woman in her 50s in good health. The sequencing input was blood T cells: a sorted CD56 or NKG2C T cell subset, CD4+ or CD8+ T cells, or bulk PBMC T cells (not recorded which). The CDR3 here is CASRVRHINQPQHF.